This T cell receptor beta chain was profiled in a study of cytomegalovirus exposure and HLA in healthy donors. V dropped 4 bases and J dropped 1 base, with 13 bases sitting between them. Germline V CDR1 and CDR2: SGHDN, FVKESK. The CDR3 is 15 amino acids. Study observations and caveats: The investigators catalogued 150 or so TCR beta chains as cytomegalovirus-associated.

The PCR employed 60 Vbeta primers together with 13 Jbeta primers. Assay used: immunoSEQ multiplex PCR; TCRdb lists only in-frame clones, some missing. This sample lists 100,000 or so clones; its ten largest clones have around 0.6%. As to this clone: What it binds is not known.

The sequencing sample was made of PBMCs. This TCR came from a man over 45 in good health and CMV-seronegative. The chain links TRBV14 to TRBJ1-1; D gene ambiguous. The CDR3 loop reads CASSRQTSRNTEAFF. The CDR3 coding sequence is TGTGCCAGCAGCCGTCAAACCTCGAGGAACACTGAAGCTTTCTTT.